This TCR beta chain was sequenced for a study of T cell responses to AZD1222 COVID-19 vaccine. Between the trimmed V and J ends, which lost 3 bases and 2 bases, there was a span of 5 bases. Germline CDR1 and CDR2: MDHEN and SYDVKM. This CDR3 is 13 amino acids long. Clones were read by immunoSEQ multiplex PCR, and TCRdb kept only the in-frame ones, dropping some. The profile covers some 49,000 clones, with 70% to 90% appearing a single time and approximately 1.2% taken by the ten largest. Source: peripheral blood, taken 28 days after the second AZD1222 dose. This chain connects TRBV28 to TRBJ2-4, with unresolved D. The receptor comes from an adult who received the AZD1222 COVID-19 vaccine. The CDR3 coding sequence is TGTGCCAGCAGTTTGGAGACCAAAAACATTCAGTACTTC. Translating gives CASSLETKNIQYF.